This TCR beta chain was obtained from a study of blood T cell repertoires in COVID-19. Across the study: Collection of acute and convalescent COVID-19 samples took place in the United States, Italy and Spain. Sample material is recorded as cDNA or gDNA derived from T cells, B-cell-depleted T cells, or PBMCs.

Authors' data handling: Estimation of nucleated cell counts relied on the amplification of reference gene primers. TCRdb's table, derived via immunoSEQ multiplex PCR, lists solely in-frame clones and lacks some. The V and J calls and the clone size are those of that table, but D and trimming were determined from the DNA. This sample has roughly 200,000 clones, with approximately 81% found just once. CDR3 size: 15 residues. Trimming cost V 0 bases and J 6 bases, with 12 bases left between them. Germline CDR1 is MNHEY and CDR2 is SMNVEV (reference sequence). One Seattle source followed patients from active infection through their disease course.

V gene TRBV27 combines with J gene TRBJ2-1; D not certain. The TCR was taken from a woman aged 80 or older with COVID-19, enrolled during active disease. Sequenced: peripheral blood. The CDR3: CASSLSKLRSNEQFF. CDR3 coding DNA: TGTGCCAGCAGTTTATCGAAACTAAGAAGCAATGAGCAGTTCTTC.